Presented here are 21 T cell receptor beta chains from one specimen sequenced in a study of cytomegalovirus exposure and HLA in healthy donors. In the PCR, 60 Vbeta and 13 Jbeta primers were used. The repertoire was sequenced with immunoSEQ multiplex PCR; TCRdb's copy has only in-frame clones and lacks some. The data hold 200,000 to 250,000 clones, with 82% observed a single time. The specimen sequenced was PBMCs. These receptors were taken from a woman between 35 and 50 years old in good health and CMV-seronegative.

The V and J genes are TRBV7-9 and TRBJ2-7; TRBD1 matches 7 bases. The ends lost 3 bases at V and 2 bases at J; junction bases unmatched: 4. This CDR3 region has 14 residues. Germline V gene lookup returns CDR1 SEHNR and CDR2 FQNEAQ (reference sequence). In DNA, the CDR3 is TGTGCCAGCAGCTTCCTGGACAGGACCTACGAGCAGTACTTC. Protein: CASSFLDRTYEQYF.

This clone has just a few counts. The genes are TRBV4-1 and TRBJ2-1; 12 bases match TRBD2. Germline CDR1 is MGHRA and CDR2 is YSYEKL. With V trimmed by 8 bases and J by 4 bases, 3 bases remained unmatched. The CDR3 is 14 residues long. The CDR3 nucleotides read TGCGCCAGCTCTGGACTAGCGGGATACAATGAGCAGTTCTTC. Residues: CASSGLAGYNEQFF.

The rearrangement uses TRBV11-2 and TRBJ2-6, with D tentatively TRBD1 (6 bases). Germline loops: CDR1 SGHAT, CDR2 FQNNGV. Trimming stripped 5 bases from V and 1 base from J, with 9 bases between. The CDR3 length is 15 residues. The CDR3 loop is CASSVQGSGANVLTF. For the CDR3, the DNA is TGTGCCAGCAGCGTACAGGGTTCTGGGGCCAACGTCCTGACTTTC.

This rearrangement joins TRBV9 to TRBJ2-7; tentative D call: TRBD1 (6 bases). This CDR3 region has 14 residues. V was trimmed by 4 bases and J by 1 base, leaving 12 bases between them. Germline CDR1 and CDR2: SGDLS and YYNGEE. CDR3 nucleotides: TGTGCCAGCAGCCCCACAGGGATTTCCTACGAGCAGTACTTC. Translation: CASSPTGISYEQYF.

The V and J genes are TRBV15 and TRBJ2-7, with 10 bases aligning to TRBD2. The CDR3 has 15 residues. The germline V gene encodes CDR1 LNHNV and CDR2 YYDKDF (reference sequence). V was clipped by 5 bases and J by 5 bases; unmatched bases: 9. The CDR3 DNA reads TGTGCCACCAGCGGTCGACTAGCGGGCCTCAACGAGCAGTACTTC. Residues: CATSGRLAGLNEQYF.

The rearrangement links TRBV5-1 to TRBJ1-1, with D hard to call. The CDR3 has 16 residues. V dropped 0 bases and J dropped 1 base, with 13 bases sitting between them. The germline V gene encodes CDR1 SGHRS and CDR2 YFSETQ. In DNA form, the CDR3 reads TGCGCCAGCAGCTTGGCCCTGAGGGCAGGGAACACTGAAGCTTTCTTT. This translates into CASSLALRAGNTEAFF.

V gene TRBV27 combines with J gene TRBJ1-4; D is possibly TRBD1 (5 bases). Germline V gene sequence: CDR1 MNHEY, CDR2 SMNVEV (reference sequence). CDR3 length equals 14 residues. V was shortened by 5 bases and J by 7 bases, with 14 bases between the two germline ends. CDR3 coding DNA: TGTGCCAGCAGTAACAGGTTCTCGGGTGAAAAACTGTTTTTT. This translates into CASSNRFSGEKLFF. Full variable domain (remainder filled in from reference TRBV27 and TRBJ1-4): EAQVTQNPRYLITVTGKKLTVTCSQNMNHEYMSWYRQDPGLGLRQIYYSMNVEVTDKGDVPEGYKVSRKEKRNFPLILESPSPNQTSLYFCASSNRFSGEKLFFGSGTQLSVL.

The rearrangement joins TRBV28 to TRBJ1-2, with 8 positions matching TRBD1. Losses at the gene ends were 6 bases for V and 7 bases for J; bases not matched to a gene: 4. Germline V gene data show CDR1 as MDHEN and CDR2 as SYDVKM. The CDR3 has 12 residues. The CDR3 DNA sequence: TGTGCCAGCAGCGGACAGGGTCTTGGCTACACCTTC. It yields the protein CASSGQGLGYTF.

Written as DNA, the CDR3 is TGCGCCAGCAGCTTAGAGGGACAGGGGGCTGCTAATGAAAAACTGTTTTTT. This translates into CASSLEGQGAANEKLFF. The chain combines TRBV5-1 with TRBJ1-4; 12 positions agree with TRBD1. Germline values: CDR1 SGHRS, CDR2 YFSETQ. V trimming: 2 bases; J trimming: 3 bases; junction bases outside the gene matches: 5. The CDR3 has 17 residues.

The DNA of the CDR3 is TGTGCCAGCAGTGTAAAACAGGGGTTCCAGATGAGAGGCTACACCTTC. Encoded protein: CASSVKQGFQMRGYTF. J is TRBJ1-2 and V is TRBV6-1; the match to TRBD1 covers 7 bases. Germline V lookup: CDR1 MNHNS, CDR2 SASEGT. J was trimmed by 8 bases and V by 4 bases; bases with no gene match: 16. This CDR3 is 16 amino acids long.

The chain recombines TRBV28 with TRBJ2-2; TRBD2 aligns across 9 bases. V gave up 5 bases and J gave up 8 bases; unmatched junction bases: 3. This CDR3 spans 13 amino acids. Germline V gene lookup returns CDR1 MDHEN and CDR2 SYDVKM. CDR3: CASSLAGTGELFF. Written as DNA, the CDR3 is TGTGCCAGCAGTCTAGCGGGAACAGGGGAGCTGTTTTTT.

The CDR3 spells CASSKIAGRGTDTQYF. The CDR3 DNA is TGTGCCAGCAGCAAAATAGCGGGGAGGGGCACAGATACGCAGTATTTT. The V and J genes are TRBV5-4 and TRBJ2-3, with TRBD2 matching 8 bases. This CDR3 has 16 residues. Germline V gene lookup returns CDR1 SGHNT and CDR2 YYREEE (reference sequence). J was trimmed by 1 base and V by 4 bases; bases with no gene match: 8. Variable domain in full (rest from reference TRBV5-4 and TRBJ2-3): ETGVTQSPTHLIKTRGQQVTLRCSSQSGHNTVSWYQQALGQGPQFIFQYYREEENGRGNFPPRFSGLQFPNYSSELNVNALELDDSALYLCASSKIAGRGTDTQYFGPGTRLTVL.

Here the CDR3 reads CASSFTGTVYEQYF. As DNA, the CDR3 is TGTGCCAGCAGTTTCACCGGGACAGTTTACGAGCAGTACTTC. This chain joins TRBV27 and TRBJ2-7, with 7 bases aligning to TRBD1. This CDR3 comprises 14 residues. Germline V gives CDR1 MNHEY, CDR2 SMNVEV (reference sequence). The trim removed 3 bases at V and 4 bases at J, leaving 6 bases unmatched.

The chain joins TRBV5-1 to TRBJ2-1; perhaps TRBD2 as D (6 bases). The germline gives CDR1 SGHRS, CDR2 YFSETQ. Trimming removed 5 bases from V and 4 bases from J, with 19 bases in between. The CDR3 is 16 residues long. The CDR3 sequence: CASRMGGDSIYNEQFF. CDR3 nucleotide sequence: TGCGCCAGCAGGATGGGAGGTGACAGTATATACAATGAGCAGTTCTTC.

V usage is TRBV7-8 and J usage is TRBJ2-5; perhaps TRBD2 as D (5 bases). The CDR3 extends over 16 amino acids. The germline V gene has CDR1 SGHVS and CDR2 FQNEAQ. Trimming left V 3 bases short and J 0 bases short, with 14 bases between. The CDR3 nucleotides read TGTGCCAGCAGCTTCACAGATTCCGGGAACCAAGAGACCCAGTACTTC. Its translation is CASSFTDSGNQETQYF.

The chain couples TRBV28 to TRBJ2-7; 8 nucleotides match TRBD1. The trim removed 7 bases at V and 2 bases at J, leaving 7 bases unmatched. CDR1 and CDR2 (germline): MDHEN, SYDVKM. The CDR3 has 14 amino acids. The CDR3 DNA follows: TGTGCCAGCATCACGGGACAGGTCCCCTACGAGCAGTACTTC. Translation gives CASITGQVPYEQYF.

The rearrangement links TRBV7-9 to TRBJ1-4; 11 positions match TRBD1. This CDR3 region has 15 residues. Trimming at V came to 1 base and at J to 8 bases, leaving 3 bases not matched to a gene. CDR1 SEHNR and CDR2 FQNEAQ come from the germline V gene (reference sequence). CDR3 in amino acids: CASSLDGDRGEKLFF. CDR3 nucleotides: TGTGCCAGCAGCTTAGACGGGGACAGGGGGGAAAAACTGTTTTTT.

J is TRBJ1-2 and V is TRBV11-2; TRBD1 agrees at 7 bases. The CDR3 totals 13 residues. Trimming removed 5 bases from V and 7 bases from J; junction bases left unmatched: 7. Germline assignment: CDR1 SGHAT and CDR2 FQNNGV. CDR3 protein: CASSPQGQFGYTF. The DNA for the CDR3 is TGTGCCAGCAGCCCACAGGGGCAGTTTGGCTACACCTTC.

The J gene is TRBJ2-4, the V gene TRBV27, with TRBD1 identical over 7 bases. The CDR3 covers 15 residues. The ends lost 8 bases at V and 1 base at J; junction bases unmatched: 8. Looked up from germline, CDR1 is MNHEY and CDR2 is SMNVEV (reference sequence). In DNA form, the CDR3 reads TGTGCCAGCGGACAGACAGGGCTGGCCAAAAACATTCAGTACTTC. It codes for CASGQTGLAKNIQYF.

This clone occurred a few times. The chain recombines TRBV5-1 with TRBJ1-1; the match to TRBD1 covers 8 bases. V was clipped by 4 bases and J by 1 base; unmatched bases: 6. Germline CDR1 and CDR2: SGHRS and YFSETQ. The CDR3 loop spans 15 amino acids. CDR3 loop: CASSIGQGGNTEAFF. The CDR3 region has the DNA TGCGCCAGCAGCATCGGACAGGGAGGGAACACTGAAGCTTTCTTT.

The chain is built from TRBV19 and TRBJ2-3, with a possible D match to TRBD1 (6 bases). Trimming took off 3 bases at V and 2 bases at J, with 9 bases between the two ends. Per germline, CDR1 LNHDA and CDR2 SQIVND (reference sequence). The CDR3 runs to 14 residues. The chain's CDR3 is CASSIRTDTDTQYF. In DNA form, the CDR3 reads TGTGCCAGTAGTATCCGGACAGACACAGATACGCAGTATTTT.